Here is one T cell receptor (beta chain) with its context. Its antigen is currently unknown. The data originate from a study of PD-L1 blockade in urothelial cancer. Looking at the study overall: Patients with male sex and bladder-origin urothelial cancer accounted for most of the 29 enrolled. Analyses were performed on blood at 3 weeks after treatment start (the second dose) and at 6 weeks.

Into every PCR, synthetic TCR analog templates were spiked. TCRdb's copy holds only in-frame clones and misses some; the assay was immunoSEQ multiplex PCR. The sample consists of around 93,000 clones, around four fifths of them appearing once. The time point here: peripheral blood 6 weeks after treatment start. Study observations and caveats: When pretreatment blood TCR clonality was below the median, it predicted better survival.

The receptor's source is a man in his 70s with urothelial cancer. The material sequenced was PBMCs, taken around atezolizumab (anti-PD-L1) treatment.

Here the CDR3 DNA reads TGTGCCAGCAGCGTTGCCTGGACAGGGTCTCACTATGGCTACACCTTC. It encodes CASSVAWTGSHYGYTF. V is TRBV9 and J is TRBJ1-2, with 8 nucleotides matching TRBD1. The CDR3 loop spans 16 amino acids. Germline V gene sequence: CDR1 SGDLS, CDR2 YYNGEE. V was clipped by 2 bases and J by 3 bases; unmatched bases: 9.